Only one count was recorded for the clone carrying this T cell receptor beta chain. Measured with immunoSEQ multiplex PCR; TCRdb has only the in-frame clones, and not every one. This sample yields hundreds of thousands of clones, of which about 87% are seen a single time; under 2% belongs to the top ten. Across 20 to 25 US areas, participants ranged in age from about 18 to 90 years. The recovered donors of Cohort 3 showed two negative PCRs, clearance, or symptom resolution. The source of the sample is a study of blood T cell repertoires in COVID-19. Overall study context: T cells, B-cell-depleted T cells, or PBMCs provided the cDNA or gDNA that served as material.

The length of the CDR3 is 14 residues. V lost 6 bases, J lost 4 bases, and 19 bases lay in between. Germline-derived CDR1 and CDR2 are SQVTM and ANQGSEA. This receptor was taken from a woman between 50 and 59 years old who had recovered from COVID-19. The specimen was PBMCs or T cells enriched from blood (not recorded which). V is TRBV29-1 and J is TRBJ2-7; perhaps TRBD2 as D (7 bases). The CDR3 DNA sequence: TGCAGCGTGGAGGGTATGGGGGGGCTGTACGAGCAGTACTTC. Encoded protein: CSVEGMGGLYEQYF.